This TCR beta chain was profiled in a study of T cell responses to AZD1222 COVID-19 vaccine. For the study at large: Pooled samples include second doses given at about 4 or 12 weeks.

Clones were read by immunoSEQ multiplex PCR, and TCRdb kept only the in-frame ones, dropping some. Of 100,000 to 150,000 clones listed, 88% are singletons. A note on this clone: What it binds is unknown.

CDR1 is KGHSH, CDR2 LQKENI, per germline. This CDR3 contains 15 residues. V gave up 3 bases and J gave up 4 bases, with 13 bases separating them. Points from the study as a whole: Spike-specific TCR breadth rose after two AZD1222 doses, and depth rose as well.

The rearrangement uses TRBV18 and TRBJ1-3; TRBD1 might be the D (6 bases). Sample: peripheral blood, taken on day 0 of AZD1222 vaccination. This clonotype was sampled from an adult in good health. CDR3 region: CASSPGQTLGNTIYF. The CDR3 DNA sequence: TGTGCCAGCTCACCCGGACAGACGCTCGGAAACACCATATATTTT.